Below, 16 T cell receptor beta chains from the same sample are listed, as sequenced in a study of T cell changes during pregnancy in multiple sclerosis. The assay was immunoSEQ multiplex PCR, and TCRdb's table has in-frame clones only and misses some. This table holds about 59,000 clones, 93% found once. This material consisted of CD4+ T cells from peripheral blood mononuclear cells, taken before pregnancy. The source is a female donor with multiple sclerosis, enrolled in a pregnancy study.

The genes are TRBV6-6 and TRBJ2-2; 9 bases line up with TRBD2. The germline V gene has CDR1 MNHNY and CDR2 SVGAGI (reference sequence). J gave up 6 bases and V 6 bases, and 11 bases lay outside the gene matches. This CDR3 is 16 amino acids long. In nucleotides, the CDR3 is TGTGCCAGCAGCTATACAGGGACTAGCCGGTCCGGGGAGCTGTTTTTT. Its translation: CASSYTGTSRSGELFF.

The chain employs TRBV29-1 and TRBJ1-2; tentatively, D is TRBD1 (5 bases). CDR1 SQVTM and CDR2 ANQGSEA come from the germline V gene. CDR3 length: 15 residues. Trimming shortened V by 1 base and J by 3 bases, and 15 bases separated the two germline ends. This CDR3 is CSVEGGTDSYYGYTF. In DNA, the CDR3 is TGCAGCGTTGAAGGCGGGACGGATTCATACTATGGCTACACCTTC. The entire variable domain, with the rest obtained from reference TRBV29-1 and TRBJ1-2, is as follows: SAVISQKPSRDICQRGTSLTIQCQVDSQVTMMFWYRQQPGQSLTLIATANQGSEATYESGFVIDKFPISRPNLTFSTLTVSNMSPEDSSIYLCSVEGGTDSYYGYTFGSGTRLTVV.

The chain recombines TRBV13 with TRBJ2-1; TRBD1 agrees at 9 bases. The CDR3 extends over 14 amino acids. Germline CDR1 is PRHDT and CDR2 is FYEKMQ (reference sequence). With 5 bases clipped from V and 8 bases from J, the junction kept 7 bases outside the gene matches. Here the CDR3 DNA reads TGTGCCAGCAGCCCGGACAGGGGAAGGTATGAGCAGTTCTTC. Its translation is CASSPDRGRYEQFF. The variable domain in full, completed from reference TRBV13 and TRBJ2-1, reads AAGVIQSPRHLIKEKRETATLKCYPIPRHDTVYWYQQGPGQDPQFLISFYEKMQSDKGSIPDRFSAQQFSDYHSELNMSSLELGDSALYFCASSPDRGRYEQFFGPGTRLTVL.

The chain recombines TRBV28 with TRBJ2-7, with 7 bases fitting TRBD2. Unmatched junction bases numbered 11, after V lost 6 bases and J lost 3 bases. Germline-derived CDR1 and CDR2 are MDHEN and SYDVKM. This CDR3 has 15 amino acids. This CDR3 is CASRRAGTKDYEQYF. Here the CDR3 DNA reads TGTGCCAGCAGACGGGCCGGGACTAAGGACTACGAGCAGTACTTC.

This chain connects TRBV11-2 to TRBJ2-7; no firm D call. V shed 0 bases and J shed 7 bases, with 13 bases lying between them. CDR1 is SGHAT, CDR2 FQNNGV, per germline. This CDR3 has 14 residues. In DNA form, the CDR3 reads TGTGCCAGCAGCTTAGATCCGATGGCGGTAGAGCAGTACTTC. Protein product: CASSLDPMAVEQYF.

The rearrangement uses TRBV11-2 and TRBJ1-1; 12 bases are shared with TRBD1. From germline, CDR1 is SGHAT and CDR2 FQNNGV. Trimming took 0 bases from V and 2 from J; bases not matched to a gene: 7. The CDR3 runs 18 residues. The CDR3: CASSLEGQGAWGNTEAFF. As DNA, the CDR3 is TGTGCCAGCAGCTTAGAGGGACAGGGGGCTTGGGGAAACACTGAAGCTTTCTTT.

V gene TRBV27 combines with J gene TRBJ2-7, with 9 nucleotides matching TRBD2. Germline assignment: CDR1 MNHEY and CDR2 SMNVEV (reference sequence). V gave up 2 bases and J gave up 4 bases; unmatched junction bases: 0. The CDR3 length is 13 residues. The chain's CDR3 is CASSLAGGYEQYF. The CDR3, as DNA: TGTGCCAGCAGTTTAGCGGGAGGGTACGAGCAGTACTTC.

V is TRBV5-5 and J is TRBJ1-1; TRBD1 might be the D (5 bases). The germline CDR1 and CDR2 sequences are SGHKS and YYEKEE (reference sequence). Trimming took off 7 bases at V and 1 base at J, with 14 bases between the two ends. The CDR3 has 14 amino acids. In DNA, the CDR3 is TGTGCCAGCTCCCTGGCGGGGCAGAACACTGAAGCTTTCTTT. Protein: CASSLAGQNTEAFF. Filled out from reference TRBV5-5 and TRBJ1-1, the complete variable domain reads DAGVTQSPTHLIKTRGQQVTLRCSPISGHKSVSWYQQVLGQGPQFIFQYYEKEERGRGNFPDRFSARQFPNYSSELNVNALLLGDSALYLCASSLAGQNTEAFFGQGTRLTVV.

Many counts were recorded for this clone. The chain is built from TRBV5-6 and TRBJ2-7; TRBD2 aligns across 7 bases. The V and J ends lost 4 bases and 5 bases, in that order; junction bases with no gene match: 15. Germline CDR1 reads SGHDT; CDR2 reads YYEEEE. The CDR3 sequence is 16 residues long. In nucleotides, the CDR3 is TGTGCCAGCAGCCAGACCGGACTAGGGACGGGCGACGAGCAGTACTTC. Translation gives CASSQTGLGTGDEQYF.

The chain has TRBV5-4 and TRBJ2-7; TRBD1 matches at 7 bases. CDR1 is SGHNT and CDR2 is YYREEE in the germline V gene (reference sequence). This CDR3 region has 13 residues. V lost 4 bases and J lost 3; bases outside the gene matches: 4. CDR3 residues: CASSANRGYEQYF. In nucleotides, the CDR3 is TGTGCCAGCAGCGCCAACAGGGGCTACGAGCAGTACTTC.

V is TRBV11-1 and J is TRBJ1-1, with TRBD1 matching 8 bases. The CDR3 is made up of 15 amino acids. V lost 6 bases and J lost 1; bases outside the gene matches: 7. Per the germline V gene, CDR1 is SGHAT and CDR2 is FQDESV (reference sequence). This CDR3 reads CASRRGQGSNTEAFF. The DNA of the CDR3 is TGTGCCAGCAGGAGAGGACAGGGCTCGAACACTGAAGCTTTCTTT.

On this clone: Other DNA sequences in this sample translate to the same CDR3. The chain has TRBV5-4 and TRBJ1-4, with a tentative D call TRBD1 (5 bases). Trimming took off 0 bases at V and 4 bases at J, with 16 bases between the two ends. This CDR3 has 17 amino acids. Germline assignment: CDR1 SGHNT and CDR2 YYREEE (reference sequence). CDR3 nucleotide sequence: TGTGCCAGCAGCTTGGGTGGTTTCGGGCAGGGTAATGAAAAACTGTTTTTT. Protein sequence: CASSLGGFGQGNEKLFF.

The rearrangement links TRBV19 to TRBJ1-4; 8 nucleotides align to TRBD1. V shed 11 bases and J 0 bases; nucleotides not matched to a gene: 8. There are 15 residues in the CDR3. Looked up from germline, CDR1 is LNHDA and CDR2 is SQIVND (reference sequence). In DNA form, the CDR3 reads TGTGCCTCCGGCAGGGGGCGAACAACTAATGAAAAACTGTTTTTT. Amino acid sequence: CASGRGRTTNEKLFF.

CDR3 nucleotides: TGTGCCAGTAGTATATCAGGGGTCTTGGGAGAGACCCAGTACTTC. Translated: CASSISGVLGETQYF. The genes are TRBV19 and TRBJ2-5; weak D call: TRBD1 (6 bases). This CDR3 has 15 amino acids. The V end lost 2 bases, the J end lost 4 bases, and 14 bases lay between the germline ends. CDR1 and CDR2 from the germline V gene are LNHDA and SQIVND (reference sequence).

The chain has TRBV15 and TRBJ2-5; 9 nucleotides align to TRBD1. The germline V gene has CDR1 LNHNV and CDR2 YYDKDF (reference sequence). The V gene end was trimmed by 3 bases and the J gene end by 4 bases; junction bases not matched to a gene: 9. This CDR3 has 16 residues. The CDR3 protein is CATSRLDTGGLETQYF. The CDR3 bases are TGTGCCACCAGCAGGTTGGACACAGGGGGCTTAGAGACCCAGTACTTC.

This clone has only one observation. The chain links TRBV23-1 to TRBJ2-4; 10 bases agree with TRBD2. TRBV23-1 belongs to the ORF category, with a function that is uncertain. CDR3 length equals 18 residues. V gave up 7 bases and J gave up 3 bases; unmatched junction bases: 15. CDR3 sequence reads: CASNPRTSGGVGKNIQYF. The CDR3 region has the DNA TGCGCCAGCAACCCCCGGACTAGCGGAGGGGTGGGCAAAAACATTCAGTACTTC.